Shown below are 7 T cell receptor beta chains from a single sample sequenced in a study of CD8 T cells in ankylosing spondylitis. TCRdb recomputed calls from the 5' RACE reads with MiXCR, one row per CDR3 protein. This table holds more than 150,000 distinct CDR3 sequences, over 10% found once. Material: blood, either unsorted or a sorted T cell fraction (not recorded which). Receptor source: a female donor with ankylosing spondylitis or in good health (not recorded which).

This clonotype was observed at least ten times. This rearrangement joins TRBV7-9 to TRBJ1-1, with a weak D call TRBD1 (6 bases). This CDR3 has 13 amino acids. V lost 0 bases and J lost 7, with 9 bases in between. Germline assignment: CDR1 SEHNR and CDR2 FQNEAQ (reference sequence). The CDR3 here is CASSLAGGIEAFF. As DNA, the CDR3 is TGTGCCAGCAGCTTAGCAGGGGGAATTGAAGCTTTCTTT.

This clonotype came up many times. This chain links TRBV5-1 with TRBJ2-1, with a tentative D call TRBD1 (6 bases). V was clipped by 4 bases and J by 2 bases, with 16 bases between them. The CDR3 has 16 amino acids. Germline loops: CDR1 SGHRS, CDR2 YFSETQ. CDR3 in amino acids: CASSKIGGVTYNEQFF. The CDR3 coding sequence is TGCGCCAGCAGCAAGATAGGGGGTGTGACCTACAATGAGCAGTTCTTC.

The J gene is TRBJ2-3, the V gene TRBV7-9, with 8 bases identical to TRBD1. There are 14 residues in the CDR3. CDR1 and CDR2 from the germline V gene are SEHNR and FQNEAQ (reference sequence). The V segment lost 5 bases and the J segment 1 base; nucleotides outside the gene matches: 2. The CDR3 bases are TGTGCCAGCAGCACGGGACAGGGCACAGATACGCAGTATTTT. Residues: CASSTGQGTDTQYF.

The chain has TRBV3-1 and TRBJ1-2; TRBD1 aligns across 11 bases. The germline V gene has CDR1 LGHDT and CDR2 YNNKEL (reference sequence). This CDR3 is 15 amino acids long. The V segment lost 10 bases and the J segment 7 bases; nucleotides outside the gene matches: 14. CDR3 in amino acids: CATCHEGQGAVGYTF. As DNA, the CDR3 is TGTGCCACCTGCCATGAAGGACAGGGGGCTGTTGGCTACACCTTC. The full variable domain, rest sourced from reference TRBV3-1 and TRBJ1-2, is DTAVSQTPKYLVTQMGNDKSIKCEQNLGHDTMYWYKQDSKKFLKIMFSYNNKELIINETVPNRFSPKSPDKAHLNLHINSLELGDSAVYFCATCHEGQGAVGYTFGSGTRLTVV.

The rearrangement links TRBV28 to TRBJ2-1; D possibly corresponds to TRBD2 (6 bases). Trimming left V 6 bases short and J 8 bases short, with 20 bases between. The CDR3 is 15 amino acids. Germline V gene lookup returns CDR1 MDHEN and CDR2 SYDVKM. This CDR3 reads CASRPPGGLRYEQFF. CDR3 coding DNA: TGTGCCAGCAGACCCCCCGGAGGGCTCCGGTATGAGCAGTTCTTC. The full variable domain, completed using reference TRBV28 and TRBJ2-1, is DVKVTQSSRYLVKRTGEKVFLECVQDMDHENMFWYRQDPGLGLRLIYFSYDVKMKEKGDIPEGYSVSREKKERFSLILESASTNQTSMYLCASRPPGGLRYEQFFGPGTRLTVL.

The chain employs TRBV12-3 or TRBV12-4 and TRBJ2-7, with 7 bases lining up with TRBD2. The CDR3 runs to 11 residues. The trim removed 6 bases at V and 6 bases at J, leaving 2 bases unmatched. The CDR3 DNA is TGTGCCAGCAGGGGGGGGGTCGAGCAGTACTTC. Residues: CASRGGVEQYF.

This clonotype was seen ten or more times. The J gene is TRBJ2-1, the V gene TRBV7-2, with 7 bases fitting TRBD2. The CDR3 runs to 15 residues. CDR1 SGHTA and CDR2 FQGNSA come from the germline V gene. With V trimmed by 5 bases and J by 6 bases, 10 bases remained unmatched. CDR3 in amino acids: CASSLSAGRVNEQFF. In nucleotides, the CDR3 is TGTGCCAGCAGCCTCTCAGCGGGAAGGGTCAATGAGCAGTTCTTC.